This TCR beta chain appears in the sequencing data of a study of blood T cell repertoires in COVID-19. Study in general: The study drew acute and convalescent COVID-19 samples from the United States, Italy and Spain. Sources were T cells, B-cell-depleted T cells, or PBMCs; the material itself was cDNA or gDNA.

Original methodology: Reference gene primer amplification yielded estimated nucleated cell counts. Data came from immunoSEQ multiplex PCR; TCRdb stores just in-frame clones and leaves some out. V and J calls and clone size are those listed in that table; D and trimming were worked out from the DNA. Counted here are a few hundred thousand clones, approximately 81% occurring once; the ten biggest clones make up about 0.91%. Germline V gene lookup returns CDR1 SGHNT and CDR2 YENEEA. V was trimmed by 3 bases and J by 7 bases, leaving 10 bases between them. CDR3 size: 14 residues. The material sequenced was peripheral blood. V gene TRBV11-3 combines with J gene TRBJ1-6, with D perhaps TRBD1 (6 bases). The source of this sequence is a middle-aged man with acute or convalescent COVID-19. The chain's CDR3 is CASSFGQMNSPLHF. CDR3 sequence (DNA): TGTGCCAGCAGCTTTGGACAGATGAATTCACCCCTCCACTTT.